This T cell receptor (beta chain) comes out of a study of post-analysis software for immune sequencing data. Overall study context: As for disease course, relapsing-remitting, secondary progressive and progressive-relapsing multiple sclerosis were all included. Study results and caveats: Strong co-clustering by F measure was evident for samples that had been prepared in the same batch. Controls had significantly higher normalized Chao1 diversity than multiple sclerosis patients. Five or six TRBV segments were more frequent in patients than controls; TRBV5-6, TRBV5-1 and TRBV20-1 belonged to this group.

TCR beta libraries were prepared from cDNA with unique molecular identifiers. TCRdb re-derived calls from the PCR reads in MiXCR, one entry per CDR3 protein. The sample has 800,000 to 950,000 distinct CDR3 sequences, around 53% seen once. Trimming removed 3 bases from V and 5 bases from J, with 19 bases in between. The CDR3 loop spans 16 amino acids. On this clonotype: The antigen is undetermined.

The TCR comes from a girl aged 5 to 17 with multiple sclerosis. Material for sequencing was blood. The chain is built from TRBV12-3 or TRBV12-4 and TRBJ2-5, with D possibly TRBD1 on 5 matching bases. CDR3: CASSFGLIETEETQYF. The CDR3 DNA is TGTGCCAGCAGTTTCGGGCTGATTGAGACAGAGGAGACCCAGTACTTC.